This T cell receptor beta chain was found in a study of blood T cell repertoires in COVID-19. The wider study: Samples taken during acute and convalescent COVID-19 were collected in the United States, Italy and Spain. The cDNA or gDNA used as material had been derived from T cells, B-cell-depleted T cells, or PBMCs.

How the authors handled the data: For nucleated cells, counts were estimated from reference gene primer amplification. Data came from immunoSEQ multiplex PCR; TCRdb stores just in-frame clones and leaves some out. The DNA gave D and trimming, while V, J and clone size come from that table. Of some 160,000 clones listed, roughly nine tenths were seen once; the top ten hold 4%. This CDR3 has 16 residues. The junction had 11 bases not matched to a gene; V was cut back by 5 bases and J by 5 bases. Germline CDR1 is MNHNY and CDR2 is SVGAGI (reference sequence). Sequencing input: peripheral blood. This chain uses TRBV6-6 with TRBJ2-7, with 11 bases that match TRBD2. The TCR originated in a woman in her 70s with acute or convalescent COVID-19. The CDR3 DNA reads TGTGCCAGCAGTCCCGCTAGCGGGAGGTTCAAAGACGAGCAGTACTTC. Translation: CASSPASGRFKDEQYF.